The clone carrying this T cell receptor beta chain was found many times. Antigen unknown. The CDR3 runs to 19 residues. V gave up 1 base and J gave up 0 bases; unmatched junction bases: 11. Germline assignment: CDR1 SGHKS and CDR2 YYEKEE (reference sequence). This sample is drawn from a study of T cell repertoires in cytomegalovirus infection. Study results and caveats: Ex vivo responses were dominated by HLA-C-restricted CMV-specific TCR beta clonotypes.

TCRdb recomputed calls from the reads with MiXCR, one row per CDR3 protein. The sample lists more than 650,000 distinct CDR3 sequences, 35% occurring once. Sequenced: PBMCs. This receptor was taken from a human donor in good health (CMV status not recorded). Some clones in this sample may be carry-over from other donors' samples. The rearrangement uses TRBV5-5 and TRBJ2-2; 8 bases are a match to TRBD1. CDR3: CASSLYSGRGQTNTGELFF. CDR3 nucleotide sequence: TGTGCCAGCAGCTTGTACTCTGGCAGGGGGCAGACGAACACCGGGGAGCTGTTTTTT.